This is a list of T cell receptor beta chains from one sample in a study of regulatory T cells in long-lasting Graves disease. Via MiXCR, TCRdb re-called the multiplex PCR reads, giving one row per CDR3 protein. Here the sample spans about 470,000 distinct CDR3 sequences, roughly 20% being singletons. Material: peripheral blood mononuclear cells (PBMCs), obtained when the disease was refractory, from a patient treated with antithyroid drugs. Source of these receptors: a female donor with Graves disease. Each CDR3 is given with its conserved first and last residue. Each record gives: V gene, clone size, D gene, J gene, CDR3 length, CDR3 DNA, CDR3 protein. D genes are given only for firm matches. A clone size is listed for some rows: how often the clone was seen (once, few, many), or a class if it is expanded.

v_gene: TRBV18
abundance: NA
d_gene: NA
j_gene: TRBJ2-5
len: 16
CDR3nt: TGTGCCAGCTCACCAATGGGCGCGGCCCTCCAAGAGACCCAGTACTTC
CDR3aa: CASSPMGAALQETQYF

v_gene: TRBV10-3
abundance: few
d_gene: NA
j_gene: TRBJ1-3
len: 15
CDR3nt: TGTGCCATCAGTGAGCCCCTGGCTGGAGGAAACACCATATATTTT
CDR3aa: CAISEPLAGGNTIYF

v_gene: TRBV7-9
abundance: NA
d_gene: TRBD1
j_gene: TRBJ2-7
len: 15
CDR3nt: TGTGCCAGCAGCTTTCGCCCGGGACAGGGCTACGAGCAGTACTTC
CDR3aa: CASSFRPGQGYEQYF

v_gene: TRBV6-2/TRBV6-3
abundance: NA
d_gene: TRBD1
j_gene: TRBJ1-2
len: 18
CDR3nt: TGTGCCAGCAGACACGGGGGGACAGAGCTATCCACGCGCTATGGCTACACCTTC
CDR3aa: CASRHGGTELSTRYGYTF

v_gene: TRBV5-1
abundance: NA
d_gene: NA
j_gene: TRBJ2-2
len: 16
CDR3nt: TGCGCCAGCAGCTTGGGTTCAAGCGGTCCCACCGGGGAGCTGTTTTTT
CDR3aa: CASSLGSSGPTGELFF

v_gene: TRBV3-1
abundance: NA
d_gene: NA
j_gene: TRBJ1-4
len: 14
CDR3nt: TGTGCCAGCAGTCCTTTTGGGGGTAATGAAAAACTGTTTTTT
CDR3aa: CASSPFGGNEKLFF

v_gene: TRBV7-9
abundance: few
d_gene: NA
j_gene: TRBJ1-5
len: 14
CDR3nt: TGTGCCAGCAGCTATGGGGCGGGTCGGCAGCCCCAGCATTTT
CDR3aa: CASSYGAGRQPQHF

v_gene: TRBV3-2
abundance: many
d_gene: NA
j_gene: TRBJ1-1
len: 13
CDR3nt: TGTGCCAGCTGCCAGGGACAGAACACTGAAGCTTTCTTT
CDR3aa: CASCQGQNTEAFF

v_gene: TRBV27
abundance: many
d_gene: TRBD1
j_gene: TRBJ2-5
len: 15
CDR3nt: TGTGCCAGCAGTCCCCTCGAACAGGGGATCGGGACCCAGTACTTC
CDR3aa: CASSPLEQGIGTQYF

v_gene: TRBV3-1
abundance: few
d_gene: TRBD2
j_gene: TRBJ2-2
len: 17
CDR3nt: TGTGCCAGCAGCCAAAGTTGGGGAGGGAAGTTCACCGGGGAGCTGTTTTTT
CDR3aa: CASSQSWGGKFTGELFF

v_gene: TRBV20-1
abundance: NA
d_gene: NA
j_gene: TRBJ1-1
len: 13
CDR3nt: TGCAGTGCTGATCAACAGCCTAACACTGAAGCTTTCTTT
CDR3aa: CSADQQPNTEAFF

v_gene: TRBV7-2
abundance: NA
d_gene: NA
j_gene: TRBJ1-6
len: 14
CDR3nt: TGCGCCAGCAGCCAAGATTCTTCAGGGTCACCCCTCCACTTT
CDR3aa: CASSQDSSGSPLHF

v_gene: TRBV29-1
abundance: many
d_gene: NA
j_gene: TRBJ1-2
len: 12
CDR3nt: TGCAGCGTTGTAACCAGAGCAAGTGGCTACACCTTC
CDR3aa: CSVVTRASGYTF

v_gene: TRBV28
abundance: NA
d_gene: NA
j_gene: TRBJ2-3
len: 16
CDR3nt: TGTGCCAGCAGTTTTTCGCCCCGGGACACAACCACTGTTGCGTATTTT
CDR3aa: CASSFSPRDTTTVAYF

v_gene: TRBV30
abundance: NA
d_gene: NA
j_gene: TRBJ2-7
len: 10
CDR3nt: TGTGCCTGGGGGGGGCGCGAGCAGTACTTC
CDR3aa: CAWGGREQYF

v_gene: TRBV30
abundance: NA
d_gene: NA
j_gene: TRBJ2-7
len: 14
CDR3nt: TGTGCCTGGAGGGAGGACCCTTTGTTGAGGGAGCAGTACTTC
CDR3aa: CAWREDPLLREQYF

v_gene: TRBV19
abundance: NA
d_gene: NA
j_gene: TRBJ2-2
len: 15
CDR3nt: TGTGCCAGTAGTCCGACCAGAAGTGGCACCGGGGAGCTGTTTTTT
CDR3aa: CASSPTRSGTGELFF

v_gene: TRBV20-1
abundance: NA
d_gene: TRBD2
j_gene: TRBJ2-7
len: 15
CDR3nt: TGCAGTGCCATCGGGGTAGCGGGACTGGGAAGGGAGCAGTACTTC
CDR3aa: CSAIGVAGLGREQYF

v_gene: TRBV11-2
abundance: many
d_gene: NA
j_gene: TRBJ2-7
len: 14
CDR3nt: TGTGCCAGCAGCTTAGTAGGGACAAATTACGAGCAGTACTTC
CDR3aa: CASSLVGTNYEQYF

v_gene: TRBV6-2/TRBV6-3
abundance: many
d_gene: NA
j_gene: TRBJ1-1
len: 13
CDR3nt: TGTGCCAGCAGACGCGGACCGAACACTGAAGCTTTCTTT
CDR3aa: CASRRGPNTEAFF

v_gene: TRBV2
abundance: many
d_gene: TRBD1
j_gene: TRBJ2-7
len: 15
CDR3nt: TGTGCCAGCAGAATGACAGGGGGGCGGACTTACGAGCAGTACTTC
CDR3aa: CASRMTGGRTYEQYF

v_gene: TRBV30
abundance: NA
d_gene: NA
j_gene: TRBJ1-2
len: 12
CDR3nt: TGTGCCTGGAACCGAAACCCCTATGGCTACACCTTC
CDR3aa: CAWNRNPYGYTF

v_gene: TRBV4-1
abundance: NA
d_gene: NA
j_gene: TRBJ2-5
len: 15
CDR3nt: TGCGCCAGCAGCCAAGATCAGCGGGCAGAAGAGACCCAGTACTTC
CDR3aa: CASSQDQRAEETQYF

v_gene: TRBV7-9
abundance: NA
d_gene: TRBD2
j_gene: TRBJ2-1
len: 15
CDR3nt: TGTGCCAGCCCCCCCGGGACTAGTGAGAACAATGAGCAGTTCTTC
CDR3aa: CASPPGTSENNEQFF

v_gene: TRBV4-1
abundance: NA
d_gene: NA
j_gene: TRBJ2-7
len: 16
CDR3nt: TGCGCCAGCAGCCAAGATCTTGGGGGTGTTTCCTACGAGCAGTACTTC
CDR3aa: CASSQDLGGVSYEQYF

v_gene: TRBV19
abundance: few
d_gene: NA
j_gene: TRBJ1-1
len: 14
CDR3nt: TGTGCCAGTACCCCCGGGACGGTGAACACTGAAGCTTTCTTT
CDR3aa: CASTPGTVNTEAFF

v_gene: TRBV30
abundance: many
d_gene: NA
j_gene: TRBJ1-4
len: 12
CDR3nt: TGTGCCTGGAGAGGAGACAGAGAAAAACTGTTTTTT
CDR3aa: CAWRGDREKLFF

v_gene: TRBV27
abundance: NA
d_gene: NA
j_gene: TRBJ2-7
len: 13
CDR3nt: TGTGCCAGCAGCCCGGGGGTACTAAACGAGCAGTACTTC
CDR3aa: CASSPGVLNEQYF

v_gene: TRBV20-1
abundance: many
d_gene: NA
j_gene: TRBJ2-5
len: 14
CDR3nt: TGCAGTGCTAGAACCGGGATCCAAAGAGGGACCCAGTACTTC
CDR3aa: CSARTGIQRGTQYF

v_gene: TRBV6-2/TRBV6-3
abundance: many
d_gene: NA
j_gene: TRBJ2-7
len: 15
CDR3nt: TGTGCCAGCAGTTGGGGCAGCTCCGACTCCTACGAGCAGTACTTC
CDR3aa: CASSWGSSDSYEQYF

v_gene: TRBV2
abundance: many
d_gene: NA
j_gene: TRBJ2-7
len: 13
CDR3nt: TGTGCCAGCAGTGATACAGGGTTCCACGAGCAGTACTTC
CDR3aa: CASSDTGFHEQYF

v_gene: TRBV29-1
abundance: few
d_gene: NA
j_gene: TRBJ1-5
len: 15
CDR3nt: TGCAGCGTATCGACCGGGACTGAAAGCAATCAGCCCCAGCATTTT
CDR3aa: CSVSTGTESNQPQHF

v_gene: TRBV28
abundance: many
d_gene: NA
j_gene: TRBJ2-7
len: 13
CDR3nt: TGTGCCAGCAGTTGGGACGCGAGCTACGAGCAGTACTTC
CDR3aa: CASSWDASYEQYF

v_gene: TRBV3-1
abundance: many
d_gene: TRBD1
j_gene: TRBJ2-7
len: 14
CDR3nt: TGTGCCAGCAGCCCCCGGGACAGAGTCTACGAGCAGTACTTC
CDR3aa: CASSPRDRVYEQYF

v_gene: TRBV4-2
abundance: few
d_gene: TRBD2
j_gene: TRBJ2-5
len: 15
CDR3nt: TGTGCCAGCAGTCCTAGCGGGAGCGTTCAAGAGACCCAGTACTTC
CDR3aa: CASSPSGSVQETQYF

v_gene: TRBV3-1
abundance: NA
d_gene: NA
j_gene: TRBJ1-1
len: 13
CDR3nt: TGTGCCAGCAGCCAAGTGGCCAGGAGACAGGCTTTCTTT
CDR3aa: CASSQVARRQAFF

v_gene: TRBV28
abundance: many
d_gene: NA
j_gene: TRBJ1-5
len: 12
CDR3nt: TGTGCCAGCAGTCTATACCATCAGCCCCAGCATTTT
CDR3aa: CASSLYHQPQHF

v_gene: TRBV7-6
abundance: few
d_gene: NA
j_gene: TRBJ2-2
len: 15
CDR3nt: TGTGCCAGCACCCTCAGACTGGGGTACACCGGGGAGCTGTTTTTT
CDR3aa: CASTLRLGYTGELFF

v_gene: TRBV4-3
abundance: NA
d_gene: NA
j_gene: TRBJ1-3
len: 17
CDR3nt: TGCGCCAGCAGTCCCCGCCGGGACATCGTCTCTGGAAACACCATATATTTT
CDR3aa: CASSPRRDIVSGNTIYF

v_gene: TRBV7-2
abundance: few
d_gene: NA
j_gene: TRBJ2-7
len: 15
CDR3nt: TGTGCCAGCAGAACTAGCTCCTCTTCACTCTACGAGCAGTACTTC
CDR3aa: CASRTSSSSLYEQYF

v_gene: TRBV28
abundance: many
d_gene: TRBD1
j_gene: TRBJ2-5
len: 12
CDR3nt: TGTGCCAGCAGTACCAGACAGGGGTCCAGCTTATTC
CDR3aa: CASSTRQGSSLF